These T cell receptor beta chains were read from a single sample in a study of shared clonotypes between healthy human individuals. Some clones are missing from TCRdb's copy, which holds only in-frame ones; the method was immunoSEQ multiplex PCR. This table holds about 800,000 clones, approximately 96% found once. What was sequenced was naive CD8+ T cells sorted from blood. Receptors were obtained from a man between 25 and 39 years old in good health. Each CDR3 is given with its conserved first and last residue. Fields, in order: CDR3 protein, CDR3 DNA, V gene, clone size, D gene, J gene. A D gene is named only where the DNA matches it firmly. Not every row has a clone size; where given, it reads once, few, many or a size class.

CDR3 protein: CASSTGWIYGYTF
CDR3 DNA: TGTGCCAGTAGTACGGGATGGATCTATGGCTACACCTTC
V gene: TRBV19
clone size: NA
D gene: NA
J gene: TRBJ1-2

CDR3 protein: CASSQGTSGTDTQYF
CDR3 DNA: TGTGCCAGCAGCCAAGGGACTAGCGGTACAGATACGCAGTATTTT
V gene: TRBV5-7
clone size: NA
D gene: TRBD2
J gene: TRBJ2-3

CDR3 protein: CASSTSSRDTGELFF
CDR3 DNA: TGTGCCAGCAGCACCAGTTCCAGGGACACCGGGGAGCTGTTTTTT
V gene: TRBV7-9
clone size: NA
D gene: NA
J gene: TRBJ2-2

CDR3 protein: CASRGRVNTEAFF
CDR3 DNA: TGCGCCAGCAGGGGGAGGGTGAACACTGAAGCTTTCTTT
V gene: TRBV4-1
clone size: NA
D gene: NA
J gene: TRBJ1-1

CDR3 protein: CASRGLAGEKSGYEQYF
CDR3 DNA: TGTGCCAGCAGGGGACTAGCGGGAGAGAAGTCGGGATACGAGCAGTACTTC
V gene: TRBV28
clone size: NA
D gene: TRBD2
J gene: TRBJ2-7

CDR3 protein: CASSLVTGNEETQYF
CDR3 DNA: TGTGCCAGCAGTTTGGTTACAGGGAACGAAGAGACCCAGTACTTC
V gene: TRBV28
clone size: NA
D gene: NA
J gene: TRBJ2-5

CDR3 protein: CASSPTGAPSYEQYF
CDR3 DNA: TGTGCCAGCAGCCCGACAGGGGCTCCCTCCTACGAGCAGTACTTC
V gene: TRBV27
clone size: NA
D gene: TRBD1
J gene: TRBJ2-7

CDR3 protein: CASSHSGTTFSYEQYF
CDR3 DNA: TGCGCCAGCAGCCACTCTGGGACAACCTTTTCGTACGAGCAGTACTTC
V gene: TRBV4-1
clone size: NA
D gene: NA
J gene: TRBJ2-7

CDR3 protein: CASSPRPRGYTF
CDR3 DNA: TGTGCCAGCAGTCCCCGTCCCCGGGGCTACACCTTC
V gene: TRBV28
clone size: NA
D gene: NA
J gene: TRBJ1-2

CDR3 protein: CASSFFETYNEQFF
CDR3 DNA: TGTGCCAGCAGCTTTTTCGAGACCTACAATGAGCAGTTCTTC
V gene: TRBV7-7
clone size: NA
D gene: NA
J gene: TRBJ2-1

CDR3 protein: CAWGAGEAHTDTQYF
CDR3 DNA: TGTGCCTGGGGAGCGGGGGAGGCCCACACAGATACGCAGTATTTT
V gene: TRBV30
clone size: NA
D gene: TRBD2
J gene: TRBJ2-3

CDR3 protein: CASSLIDSYEQYF
CDR3 DNA: TGTGCCAGCAGCTTAATTGATTCCTACGAGCAGTACTTC
V gene: TRBV11-2
clone size: NA
D gene: NA
J gene: TRBJ2-7

CDR3 protein: CASSSTGTLYYEQYF
CDR3 DNA: TGTGCCAGCAGCTCGACAGGGACCCTTTACTACGAGCAGTACTTC
V gene: TRBV27
clone size: NA
D gene: TRBD1
J gene: TRBJ2-7

CDR3 protein: CASSFVSSYEQYF
CDR3 DNA: TGTGCCAGCAGCTTCGTCAGCTCCTACGAGCAGTACTTC
V gene: TRBV7-9
clone size: NA
D gene: NA
J gene: TRBJ2-7

CDR3 protein: CAWSYGTAEAFF
CDR3 DNA: TGTGCCTGGAGTTATGGGACGGCTGAAGCTTTCTTT
V gene: TRBV30
clone size: NA
D gene: NA
J gene: TRBJ1-1

CDR3 protein: CASSTSGETYF
CDR3 DNA: TGTGCCAGCAGTACTTCTGGGGAGACGTACTTC
V gene: TRBV25-1
clone size: NA
D gene: NA
J gene: TRBJ2-7

CDR3 protein: CASSFPRVSSSGNTIYF
CDR3 DNA: TGTGCCAGCAGCTTCCCCCGGGTTTCAAGCTCTGGAAACACCATATATTTT
V gene: TRBV7-9
clone size: once
D gene: NA
J gene: TRBJ1-3

CDR3 protein: CASSLGTPGSYEQYF
CDR3 DNA: TGTGCCAGCAGCTTAGGAACGCCGGGGTCCTACGAGCAGTACTTC
V gene: TRBV7-6
clone size: NA
D gene: NA
J gene: TRBJ2-7

CDR3 protein: CASSLKGGRPPYEQYF
CDR3 DNA: TGTGCCAGCAGCCTTAAAGGAGGGCGACCGCCCTACGAGCAGTACTTC
V gene: TRBV5-4
clone size: NA
D gene: NA
J gene: TRBJ2-7

CDR3 protein: CASSFSPNGDGVYEQYF
CDR3 DNA: TGTGCCAGCAGCTTCTCCCCGAATGGAGACGGGGTCTACGAGCAGTACTTC
V gene: TRBV11-2
clone size: NA
D gene: NA
J gene: TRBJ2-7

CDR3 protein: CASSGTSGRRETQYF
CDR3 DNA: TGTGCCAGCAGCGGGACTAGCGGGAGACGAGAGACCCAGTACTTC
V gene: TRBV7-3
clone size: NA
D gene: TRBD2
J gene: TRBJ2-5

CDR3 protein: CASSFRTLVHEQFF
CDR3 DNA: TGTGCCAGCAGTTTCCGGACCCTTGTCCATGAGCAGTTCTTC
V gene: TRBV27
clone size: NA
D gene: NA
J gene: TRBJ2-1

CDR3 protein: CASNLGADEQFF
CDR3 DNA: TGTGCCAGCAACTTGGGGGCGGATGAGCAGTTCTTC
V gene: TRBV7-9
clone size: NA
D gene: NA
J gene: TRBJ2-1

CDR3 protein: CASSKFTTGTGDFF
CDR3 DNA: TGTGCCAGCAGTAAGTTCACTACCGGGACAGGCGACTTCTTC
V gene: TRBV6-1
clone size: NA
D gene: TRBD1
J gene: TRBJ2-1

CDR3 protein: CASSLTLTREQYF
CDR3 DNA: TGTGCCAGCAGTTTAACTCTGACTCGCGAGCAGTACTTC
V gene: TRBV27
clone size: NA
D gene: NA
J gene: TRBJ2-7

CDR3 protein: CASSPAGAYEQYF
CDR3 DNA: TGTGCCAGCAGTCCTGCCGGGGCCTACGAGCAGTACTTC
V gene: TRBV27
clone size: NA
D gene: NA
J gene: TRBJ2-7

CDR3 protein: CASSDPGHGYTF
CDR3 DNA: TGTGCCAGCAGTGATCCGGGACATGGCTACACCTTC
V gene: TRBV6-1
clone size: NA
D gene: NA
J gene: TRBJ1-2

CDR3 protein: CASSSPGQGRGQYF
CDR3 DNA: TGTGCCAGCAGCTCTCCGGGACAGGGTAGGGGGCAGTACTTC
V gene: TRBV7-9
clone size: NA
D gene: TRBD1
J gene: TRBJ2-7

CDR3 protein: CAILTWAGEGYEQYF
CDR3 DNA: TGTGCCATCCTCACCTGGGCGGGAGAAGGGTACGAGCAGTACTTC
V gene: TRBV7-9
clone size: NA
D gene: TRBD2
J gene: TRBJ2-7

CDR3 protein: CASSESLHSYEQYF
CDR3 DNA: TGTGCCAGCAGTGAATCGTTACACTCCTACGAGCAGTACTTC
V gene: TRBV6-1
clone size: NA
D gene: NA
J gene: TRBJ2-7

CDR3 protein: CASSLGLATDTQYF
CDR3 DNA: TGTGCCAGCAGCCTCGGACTAGCGACAGATACGCAGTATTTT
V gene: TRBV27
clone size: NA
D gene: TRBD2
J gene: TRBJ2-3